The present entry profiles one T cell receptor beta chain with its context. The sample comes from a study of control samples from healthy donors and cancer patients. Using immunoSEQ multiplex PCR, the repertoire was profiled, and TCRdb retains in-frame clones only, with some absent. Of 80,000 to 100,000 clones in the sample, 80% to 95% were seen once. V was cut by 5 bases and J by 5 bases, with 11 bases left in between. Germline V gives CDR1 SGHAT, CDR2 FQNNGV. The CDR3 has 13 residues. This rearrangement joins TRBV11-2 to TRBJ2-3; D remains ambiguous. The sample was blood. The sequence was obtained from a human donor in good health. The donor label of this sample is uncertain. CDR3 sequence reads: CASSLNLGDTQYF. The CDR3 DNA sequence: TGTGCCAGCAGCCTTAATCTAGGAGATACGCAGTATTTT.